This is a list of T cell receptor beta chains from one sample in a study of glioma-infiltrating T cells after dendritic cell vaccination. TCRdb's copy holds only in-frame clones and misses some; the assay was immunoSEQ multiplex PCR. Among 90,000 or so clones, approximately 78% were seen once, and the ten largest hold approximately 2%. The sequencing here drew on blood, taken after dendritic cell vaccination. All receptors derive from a human donor with glioblastoma. Each CDR3 is given with its conserved first and last residue. Fields, in order: clone size, D gene, V gene, J gene, CDR3 protein, CDR3 DNA. The D gene is left open where the match is weak. Not all rows give a size; the values are once, few, many and, for expanded clones, a class.

size: NA; D: NA; V: TRBV9; J: TRBJ1-1; CDR3: CASSVAGLSTEAFF; DNA: TGTGCCAGCAGCGTAGCGGGATTATCAACTGAAGCTTTCTTT
size: NA; D: NA; V: TRBV18; J: TRBJ1-5; CDR3: CASSPWEVSNQPQHF; DNA: TGTGCCAGCTCACCATGGGAGGTTAGCAATCAGCCCCAGCATTTT
size: NA; D: NA; V: TRBV5-6; J: TRBJ2-3; CDR3: CASSFGGGGYETDTQYF; DNA: TGTGCCAGCAGCTTTGGAGGGGGGGGATATGAGACAGATACGCAGTATTTT
size: NA; D: TRBD1; V: TRBV12-5; J: TRBJ1-2; CDR3: CASGHGTGANYGYTF; DNA: TGTGCTAGTGGTCACGGGACAGGGGCTAACTATGGCTACACCTTC
size: NA; D: NA; V: TRBV6-4; J: TRBJ2-1; CDR3: CASSDSAGSYNEQFF; DNA: TGTGCCAGCAGTGACTCTGCGGGCTCCTACAATGAGCAGTTCTTC
size: NA; D: NA; V: TRBV9; J: TRBJ1-2; CDR3: CASSVSYENYGYTF; DNA: TGTGCCAGCAGCGTCTCATACGAGAACTATGGCTACACCTTC
size: NA; D: NA; V: TRBV27; J: TRBJ1-1; CDR3: CASSPLRGGDDTEAFF; DNA: TGTGCCAGCAGTCCCCTGAGGGGGGGAGACGATACTGAAGCTTTCTTT
size: NA; D: TRBD1; V: TRBV7-8; J: TRBJ2-1; CDR3: CASSFYGQGYNEQFF; DNA: TGTGCCAGCAGCTTTTACGGACAGGGGTACAATGAGCAGTTCTTC
size: NA; D: NA; V: TRBV2; J: TRBJ1-3; CDR3: CASTSRGGNTIYF; DNA: TGTGCCAGCACCTCCCGGGGAGGAAACACCATATATTTT
size: NA; D: TRBD1; V: TRBV29-1; J: TRBJ1-1; CDR3: CSVVGQVNTEAFF; DNA: TGCAGCGTGGTTGGACAGGTGAACACTGAAGCTTTCTTT
size: NA; D: TRBD2; V: TRBV19; J: TRBJ2-1; CDR3: CASRARTSGRRDEQFF; DNA: TGTGCCAGCCGAGCCCGGACTAGCGGGAGGCGCGATGAGCAGTTCTTC
size: NA; D: TRBD1; V: TRBV7-2; J: TRBJ2-4; CDR3: CATGTGGAKNIQYF; DNA: TGTGCCACCGGGACAGGAGGAGCCAAAAACATTCAGTACTTC
size: NA; D: TRBD1; V: TRBV7-2; J: TRBJ1-2; CDR3: CASSRTGQGVSYGYTF; DNA: TGTGCCAGCAGCCGTACGGGACAGGGGGTGAGCTATGGCTACACCTTC
size: NA; D: TRBD1; V: TRBV7-3; J: TRBJ1-1; CDR3: CASSPTGTGVTEAFF; DNA: TGTGCCAGCAGTCCGACCGGGACAGGGGTCACTGAAGCTTTCTTT
size: NA; D: NA; V: TRBV27; J: TRBJ2-1; CDR3: CASSSSQGQFF; DNA: TGTGCCAGCAGTTCGTCTCAGGGGCAGTTCTTC
size: NA; D: NA; V: TRBV4-1; J: TRBJ2-5; CDR3: CASSQGTGGSWETQYF; DNA: TGCGCCAGCAGCCAAGGGACAGGAGGGTCGTGGGAGACCCAGTACTTC
size: NA; D: NA; V: TRBV7-6; J: TRBJ2-5; CDR3: CASSLRGGEKETQYF; DNA: TGTGCCAGCAGCCTTAGAGGGGGGGAAAAAGAGACCCAGTACTTC
size: NA; D: TRBD1; V: TRBV13; J: TRBJ2-1; CDR3: CASSPTGQGVRGSYNEQFF; DNA: TGTGCCAGCAGCCCGACCGGACAGGGGGTAAGGGGATCCTACAATGAGCAGTTCTTC
size: once; D: NA; V: TRBV5-1; J: TRBJ2-3; CDR3: CASSLARGVGTDTQYF; DNA: TGCGCCAGCAGCCTGGCCAGGGGGGTAGGCACAGATACGCAGTATTTT
size: NA; D: NA; V: TRBV11-3; J: TRBJ2-1; CDR3: CASSPTGSYNEQFF; DNA: TGTGCCAGCAGCCCTACTGGTAGCTACAATGAGCAGTTCTTC
size: NA; D: NA; V: TRBV27; J: TRBJ2-7; CDR3: CASGRAGALEQYF; DNA: TGTGCCAGCGGCCGTGCGGGGGCCCTCGAGCAGTACTTC
size: NA; D: NA; V: TRBV20-1; J: TRBJ2-1; CDR3: CSAYSGEQFF; DNA: TGCAGTGCTTACAGTGGTGAGCAGTTCTTC
size: NA; D: NA; V: TRBV2; J: TRBJ2-5; CDR3: CASRGSGSPMAETQYF; DNA: TGTGCCAGCAGGGGGAGCGGTTCCCCAATGGCGGAGACCCAGTACTTC
size: NA; D: NA; V: TRBV11-1; J: TRBJ2-1; CDR3: CASSLGRGHEQFF; DNA: TGTGCCAGCAGCTTAGGGAGGGGACATGAGCAGTTCTTC